The source of this TCR beta chain is a study of blood T cell repertoires in COVID-19. Cohorts were based on clinical histories the participants reported. Germline V gene lookup returns CDR1 GTSNPN and CDR2 SVGIG (reference sequence). This CDR3 comprises 15 residues. The J segment lost 2 bases and the V segment lost 6 bases, leaving 7 bases of the junction unmatched. Study processing details: The assay estimated nucleated cells by amplifying reference gene primers. Clones were sequenced by immunoSEQ multiplex PCR, and TCRdb holds only the in-frame ones, with some missing. D and trimming come from the DNA, and the V and J calls and clone size come from that table. The sample has over 250,000 clones; around 90% are singletons.

V and J are TRBV30 and TRBJ2-2, with 9 bases lining up with TRBD2. Material: PBMCs or T cells enriched from blood (not recorded which). The TCR originated in a woman under 40 who had recovered from COVID-19. This chain's CDR3 is CACKGLAANTGELFF. The DNA for the CDR3 is TGTGCCTGTAAGGGACTAGCAGCAAACACCGGGGAGCTGTTTTTT.